These T cell receptor beta chains were read from a single sample in a study of multiple sclerosis patients with progressive multifocal leukoencephalopathy. The protocol was immunoSEQ multiplex PCR, while the TCRdb copy is restricted to in-frame clones and leaves out a portion. This table holds around 27,000 clones, almost 90% found once. Sequences were derived from PBMCs, sampled from a patient treated with natalizumab. These receptors originate from a human donor with multiple sclerosis. Both conserved end residues are part of each CDR3. The order of the fields is J gene, clone size, D gene, V gene, CDR3 DNA, CDR3 protein. D genes are given only for firm matches. Not every row has a clone size; where given, it reads once, few, many or a size class.

>TRBJ2-1|NA|NA|TRBV7-8
TGTGCCAGCAGCTTAGTTGGGCAAAAGCAGGGCGATGAGCAGTTCTTC
CASSLVGQKQGDEQFF
>TRBJ1-1|NA|NA|TRBV7-2
TGTGCCAGCAGCTTATCCTGGAGGGGGGTGGCTGAAGCTTTCTTT
CASSLSWRGVAEAFF
>TRBJ1-4|NA|NA|TRBV27
TGTGCCAGCAGCCGCGCGGGGTTAGGTAATGAAAAACTGTTTTTT
CASSRAGLGNEKLFF
>TRBJ2-7|NA|NA|TRBV6-1
TGTGCCAGCACATCGGGGATCTACGAGCAGTACTTC
CASTSGIYEQYF
>TRBJ2-3|NA|NA|TRBV2
TGTGCCAGCAGTGAAACCCCCCAGCCTCGGGATACGCAGTATTTT
CASSETPQPRDTQYF
>TRBJ1-6|NA|NA|TRBV9
TGTGCCAGCAGCGTAGAGGGGTCACCCCTCCACTTT
CASSVEGSPLHF
>TRBJ1-5|NA|NA|TRBV7-9
TGTGCCAGCAGCGCACGGACCTCCCAGCCCCAGCATTTT
CASSARTSQPQHF
>TRBJ1-2|NA|NA|TRBV2
TGTGCCAGCAGTGAAATGGGGGTGGGGGATGGCTATGGCTACACCTTC
CASSEMGVGDGYGYTF
>TRBJ2-2|NA|TRBD1|TRBV5-1
TGCGCCAGCAGCTTGGGGACAGGGGACGGGGAGCTGTTTTTT
CASSLGTGDGELFF
>TRBJ1-2|once|TRBD1|TRBV5-6
TGTGCCAGCAGCTTGGGACAGGGTAATCCCTATGGCTACACCTTC
CASSLGQGNPYGYTF
>TRBJ2-3|NA|NA|TRBV11-2
TGTGCCAGCAGCCCGACTAGACCTAGCACAGATACGCAGTATTTT
CASSPTRPSTDTQYF
>TRBJ2-3|NA|TRBD1|TRBV6-1
TGTGCCAGCCGAATAGGACAGGGGGACACAGATACGCAGTATTTT
CASRIGQGDTDTQYF
>TRBJ2-3|NA|TRBD2|TRBV4-3
TGCGCCAGCAGCCACCTAGCGGGGGGCGCAGATACGCAGTATTTT
CASSHLAGGADTQYF
>TRBJ2-1|NA|NA|TRBV5-4
TGTGCCAGCTTCCCCCGGACGGGAAGCTCCTACAATGAGCAGTTCTTC
CASFPRTGSSYNEQFF
>TRBJ2-7|NA|NA|TRBV11-2
TGTGCCAGCAGTTTAGCCTCTGGGGGAAACGAGCAGTACTTC
CASSLASGGNEQYF
>TRBJ1-2|NA|NA|TRBV5-5
TGTGCCAGCAGCTTGCATGGACAGTCACAAAGATATGGCTACACCTTC
CASSLHGQSQRYGYTF
>TRBJ2-3|NA|NA|TRBV5-1
TGCGCCAGCAGCTTAATTACATCTGTAGCAGATACGCAGTATTTT
CASSLITSVADTQYF
>TRBJ1-6|once|TRBD1|TRBV28
TGTGCCAGCAGGCCGGGACAGGGAGCTTCACCCCTCCACTTT
CASRPGQGASPLHF
>TRBJ2-7|NA|TRBD1|TRBV6-5
TGTGCCAGCAGTTTGCCGGGACAGGGGATCTCCTACGAGCAGTACTTC
CASSLPGQGISYEQYF
>TRBJ1-5|NA|TRBD1|TRBV4-2
TGTGCCAGCAGCCAAGTGGACAGGGGGCATCAGCCCCAGCATTTT
CASSQVDRGHQPQHF
>TRBJ1-2|once|TRBD1|TRBV19
TGTGCCAGTAGCCCAGGACAGGGGATCGGCTATGGCTACACCTTC
CASSPGQGIGYGYTF
>TRBJ1-2|NA|NA|TRBV6-5
TGTGCCAGCAGTTACTCGCAGGGTAGCTATGGCTACACCTTC
CASSYSQGSYGYTF
>TRBJ1-2|NA|TRBD1|TRBV5-5
TGTGCCAGCAGCTTGGCCGGACAGGGGAGCTATGGCTACACCTTC
CASSLAGQGSYGYTF
>TRBJ1-1|NA|NA|TRBV7-2
TGTGCCAGCAGCCCGGCGGGGGGCACTGAAGCTTTCTTT
CASSPAGGTEAFF
>TRBJ2-3|NA|NA|TRBV4-3
TGCGCCAGCAGCCAAGACAAGCGGGCGACTAGCACAGATACGCAGTATTTT
CASSQDKRATSTDTQYF
>TRBJ2-7|NA|NA|TRBV11-3
TGTGCCAGCAGCTTAGTGGGAGGCGAGCAGTACTTC
CASSLVGGEQYF
>TRBJ1-1|NA|NA|TRBV28
TGTGCCAGCAGTCGAATCGTGCCTGAAGCTTTCTTT
CASSRIVPEAFF
>TRBJ2-1|NA|TRBD2|TRBV27
TGTGCCAGCAGTTTATCGAGACTAGCGGGGTACAGTGAGCAGTTCTTC
CASSLSRLAGYSEQFF
>TRBJ1-6|NA|NA|TRBV5-6
TGTGCCAGCAGCTTGGCCCGGTGGCCATCGGGTAATTCACCCCTCCACTTT
CASSLARWPSGNSPLHF
>TRBJ2-1|NA|TRBD2|TRBV28
TGTGCCACCTTGGGACTAGCGGGGCTCCACTCCTACAATGAGCAGTTCTTC
CATLGLAGLHSYNEQFF
>TRBJ2-2|NA|NA|TRBV10-3
TGTGCCATCAGTGAGTCGAATGGGCGGCTGGCCGGGGAGCTGTTTTTT
CAISESNGRLAGELFF
>TRBJ2-3|NA|NA|TRBV28
TGTGCCAGCAGTTTCCCCTCTGCAGATACGCAGTATTTT
CASSFPSADTQYF
>TRBJ2-7|once|NA|TRBV7-2
TGTGCCAGCAGCTTAGGATGGGTCGGCACCTACGAGCAGTACTTC
CASSLGWVGTYEQYF
>TRBJ2-3|NA|NA|TRBV7-2
TGTGCCAGCAGCACTCGCCCGGATACGCAGTATTTT
CASSTRPDTQYF
>TRBJ1-4|once|TRBD1|TRBV4-1
TGCGCCAGCAGCCCCCGGGACAGCCAGAATGAAAAACTGTTTTTT
CASSPRDSQNEKLFF
>TRBJ1-1|NA|NA|TRBV19
TGTGCCAGTAACAAGATGGGCAGGGCCGGGCCAGGCGGCGCTGAAGCTTTCTTT
CASNKMGRAGPGGAEAFF
>TRBJ1-2|NA|NA|TRBV9
TGTGCCAGCAGCGTAGACAGGACGGCTGGCTACACCTTC
CASSVDRTAGYTF
>TRBJ2-7|NA|TRBD1|TRBV7-9
TGTGCCAGCAGCCTGGGACAGGGGGACGAGCAGTACTTC
CASSLGQGDEQYF
>TRBJ2-2|few|TRBD2|TRBV5-6
TGTGCCAGCAGCTTGGGTCTAGCGGGGGGCCGGAACACCGGGGAGCTGTTTTTT
CASSLGLAGGRNTGELFF
>TRBJ1-5|NA|TRBD1|TRBV6-5
TGTGCCAGCAGGGGAGGGGGCTGGAATCAGCCCCAGCATTTT
CASRGGGWNQPQHF
>TRBJ2-6|once|NA|TRBV12-5
TGTGCTAGTGGTCTTAGGTCTGCAGGACAAAGTCGGGCCAACGTCCTGACTTTC
CASGLRSAGQSRANVLTF
>TRBJ2-1|NA|NA|TRBV6-1
TGTGCCAGCAGTGGTCTTTTACGCGGACGATACAATGAGCAGTTCTTC
CASSGLLRGRYNEQFF
>TRBJ1-4|NA|NA|TRBV9
TGTGCCAGCAGCCAGACGCCTCGGGTTAATGAAAAACTGTTTTTT
CASSQTPRVNEKLFF
>TRBJ2-7|once|TRBD1|TRBV7-9
TGTGCCAGCAGCTCCGGACAGGGCATCCAGCAGTACTTC
CASSSGQGIQQYF
>TRBJ1-2|NA|NA|TRBV19
TGTGCCAGTAGTTTCGGGACACCAGCTAACTATGGCTACACCTTC
CASSFGTPANYGYTF
>TRBJ1-2|NA|NA|TRBV4-3
TGCGCCAGCAGCCAAGATAAACGGGGCGACTATGGCTACACCTTC
CASSQDKRGDYGYTF
>TRBJ1-6|NA|NA|TRBV27
TGTGCCAGCACCTCAGGAAGGGGTAGGAATTCACCCCTCCACTTT
CASTSGRGRNSPLHF
>TRBJ1-3|NA|NA|TRBV7-2
TGTGCCAGCAGCGTCTCCAACAGGGTCGGAAACACCATATATTTT
CASSVSNRVGNTIYF
>TRBJ1-2|NA|NA|TRBV28
TGTGCCAGCAGCGTACAGGACTATGGCTACACCTTC
CASSVQDYGYTF
>TRBJ1-1|NA|NA|TRBV5-1
TGCGCCAGCAGCCTGAGAGAAGGAGCACCCTACTTT
CASSLREGAPYF
>TRBJ2-1|NA|NA|TRBV5-6
TGTGCCAGCAGCGGGGGGGCCGGTTACAATGAGCAGTTCTTC
CASSGGAGYNEQFF